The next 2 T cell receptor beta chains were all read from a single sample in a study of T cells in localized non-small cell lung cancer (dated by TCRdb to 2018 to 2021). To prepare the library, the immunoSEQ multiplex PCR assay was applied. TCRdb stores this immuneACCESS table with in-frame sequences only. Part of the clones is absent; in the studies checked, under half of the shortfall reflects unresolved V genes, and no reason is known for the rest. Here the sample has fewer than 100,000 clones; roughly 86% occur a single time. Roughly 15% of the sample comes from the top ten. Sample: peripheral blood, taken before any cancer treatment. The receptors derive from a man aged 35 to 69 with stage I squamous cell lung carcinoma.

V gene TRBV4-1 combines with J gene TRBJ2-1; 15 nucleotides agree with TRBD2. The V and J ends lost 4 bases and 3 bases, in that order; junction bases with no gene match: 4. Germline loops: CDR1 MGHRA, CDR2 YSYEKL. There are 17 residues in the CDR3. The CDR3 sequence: CASSRGLAGGYYNEQFF. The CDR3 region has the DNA TGCGCCAGCAGCCGTGGACTAGCGGGGGGGTACTACAATGAGCAGTTCTTC.

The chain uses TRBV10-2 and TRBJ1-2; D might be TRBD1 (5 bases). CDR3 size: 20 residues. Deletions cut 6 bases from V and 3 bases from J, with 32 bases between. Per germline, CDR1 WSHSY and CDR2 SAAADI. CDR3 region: CASSGRIPGPQLDVDYGYTF. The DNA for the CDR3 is TGCGCCAGCAGCGGGCGAATTCCGGGACCCCAGCTTGATGTTGACTATGGCTACACCTTC.